The entry that follows covers one T cell receptor (beta chain) sequence. These data belong to a study of blood T cell repertoires in COVID-19. Study background: Donors in the United States, Italy and Spain gave samples during acute or convalescent COVID-19. PBMCs, B-cell-depleted T cells, or T cells were the source of the cDNA or gDNA that made up the material.

The CDR3 is made up of 14 amino acids. Per germline, CDR1 ENHRY and CDR2 SYGVKD. Trimming removed 3 bases at V and 4 bases at J, with 10 bases between. Methods used by the authors: Counts of nucleated cells, estimated from reference gene primer amplification, were obtained. Generated by immunoSEQ multiplex PCR, the TCRdb table keeps only in-frame clones and is missing some. V and J calls and clone size are copied from that table; D and trimming were computed from the DNA. The sample has 210,000 or so clones, roughly 84% seen once. This TCR was sampled from a man aged 40-55 years with active or convalescent COVID-19. The chain has TRBV10-3 and TRBJ1-3; a weak D match, TRBD1 (6 bases). Sequencing was carried out using peripheral blood. CDR3 DNA sequence: TGTGCCATCAGTGATCTCGGACAGGGAAACACCATATATTTT. This codes for CAISDLGQGNTIYF.